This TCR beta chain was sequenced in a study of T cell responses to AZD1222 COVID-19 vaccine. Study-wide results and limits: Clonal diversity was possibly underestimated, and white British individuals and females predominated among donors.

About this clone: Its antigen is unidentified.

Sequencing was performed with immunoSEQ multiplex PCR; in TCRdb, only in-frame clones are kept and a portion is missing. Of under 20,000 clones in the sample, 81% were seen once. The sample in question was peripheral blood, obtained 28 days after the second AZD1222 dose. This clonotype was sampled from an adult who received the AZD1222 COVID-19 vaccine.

CDR3 nucleotides: TGTGCCTGGAGTGGGGATAGCAATCAGCCCCAGCATTTT. This translates into CAWSGDSNQPQHF. The chain is built from TRBV30 and TRBJ1-5; D uncertain. Trimming left V 1 base short and J 0 bases short, with 4 bases between. The CDR3 is 13 residues long. CDR1 and CDR2 from the germline V gene are GTSNPN and SVGIG (reference sequence).